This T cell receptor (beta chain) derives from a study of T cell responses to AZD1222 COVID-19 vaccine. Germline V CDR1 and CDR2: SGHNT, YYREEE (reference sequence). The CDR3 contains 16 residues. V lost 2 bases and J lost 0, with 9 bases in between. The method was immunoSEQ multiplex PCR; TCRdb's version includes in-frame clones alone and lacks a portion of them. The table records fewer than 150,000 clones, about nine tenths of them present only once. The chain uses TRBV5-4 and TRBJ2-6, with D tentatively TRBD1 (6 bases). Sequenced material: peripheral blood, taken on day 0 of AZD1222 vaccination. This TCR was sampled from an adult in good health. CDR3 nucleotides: TGTGCCAGCAGCTTTAGGGGGAGCTCTGGGGCCAACGTCCTGACTTTC. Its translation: CASSFRGSSGANVLTF.